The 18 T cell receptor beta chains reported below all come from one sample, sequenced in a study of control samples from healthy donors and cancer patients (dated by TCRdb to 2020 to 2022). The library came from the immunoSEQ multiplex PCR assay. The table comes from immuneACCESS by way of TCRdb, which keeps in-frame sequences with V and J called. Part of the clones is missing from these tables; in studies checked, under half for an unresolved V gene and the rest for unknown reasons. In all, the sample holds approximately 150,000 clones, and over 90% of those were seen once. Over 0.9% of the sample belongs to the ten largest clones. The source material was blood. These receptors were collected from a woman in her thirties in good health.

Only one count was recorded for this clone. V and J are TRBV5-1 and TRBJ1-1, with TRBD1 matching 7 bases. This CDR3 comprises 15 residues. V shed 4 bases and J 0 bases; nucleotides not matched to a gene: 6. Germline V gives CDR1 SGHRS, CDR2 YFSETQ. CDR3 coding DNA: TGCGCCAGCAGCCAGGACAGGACCATGAACACTGAAGCTTTCTTT. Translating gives CASSQDRTMNTEAFF.

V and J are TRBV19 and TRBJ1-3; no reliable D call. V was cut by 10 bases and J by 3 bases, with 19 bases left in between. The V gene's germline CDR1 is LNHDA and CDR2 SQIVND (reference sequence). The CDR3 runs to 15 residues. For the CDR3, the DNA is TGTGCCACAAATGGGAGGAGAACTGGTGGAAACACCATATATTTT. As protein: CATNGRRTGGNTIYF.

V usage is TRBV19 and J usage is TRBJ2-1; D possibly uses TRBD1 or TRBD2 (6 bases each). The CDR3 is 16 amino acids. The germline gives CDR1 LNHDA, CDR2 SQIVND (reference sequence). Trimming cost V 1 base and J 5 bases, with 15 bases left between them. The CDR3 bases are TGTGCCAGTAGTATAGGCAGGGGATGGGGGGACAATGAGCAGTTCTTC. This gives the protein CASSIGRGWGDNEQFF.

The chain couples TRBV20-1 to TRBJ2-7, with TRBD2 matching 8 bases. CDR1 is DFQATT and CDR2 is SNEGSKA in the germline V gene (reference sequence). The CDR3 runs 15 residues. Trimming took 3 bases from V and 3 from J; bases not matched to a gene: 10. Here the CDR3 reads CSASPTSGLLYEQYF. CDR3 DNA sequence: TGCAGTGCTAGTCCTACTAGCGGACTTCTCTACGAGCAGTACTTC.

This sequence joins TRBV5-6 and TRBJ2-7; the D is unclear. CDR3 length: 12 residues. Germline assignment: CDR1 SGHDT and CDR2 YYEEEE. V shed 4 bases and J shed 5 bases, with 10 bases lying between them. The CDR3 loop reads CASSIMTHEQYF. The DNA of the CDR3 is TGTGCCAGCAGCATAATGACACACGAGCAGTACTTC.

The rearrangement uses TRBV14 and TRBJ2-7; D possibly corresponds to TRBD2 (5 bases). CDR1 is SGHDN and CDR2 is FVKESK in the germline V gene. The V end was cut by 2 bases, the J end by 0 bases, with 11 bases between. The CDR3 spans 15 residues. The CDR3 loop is CASSQRSGYSYEQYF. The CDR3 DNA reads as TGTGCCAGCAGCCAAAGGAGCGGCTACTCCTACGAGCAGTACTTC.

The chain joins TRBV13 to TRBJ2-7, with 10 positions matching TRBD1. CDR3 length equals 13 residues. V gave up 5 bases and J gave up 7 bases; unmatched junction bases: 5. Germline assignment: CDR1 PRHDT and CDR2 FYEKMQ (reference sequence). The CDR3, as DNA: TGTGCCAGCAGCCTAGACAGGGGGCAAGAGCAGTACTTC. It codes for CASSLDRGQEQYF.

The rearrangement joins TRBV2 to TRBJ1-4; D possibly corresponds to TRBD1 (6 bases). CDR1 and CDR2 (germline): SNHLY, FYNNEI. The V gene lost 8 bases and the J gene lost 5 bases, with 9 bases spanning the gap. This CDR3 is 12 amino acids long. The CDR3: CASADRNEKLFF. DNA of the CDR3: TGTGCCAGCGCGGACAGAAATGAAAAACTGTTTTTT.

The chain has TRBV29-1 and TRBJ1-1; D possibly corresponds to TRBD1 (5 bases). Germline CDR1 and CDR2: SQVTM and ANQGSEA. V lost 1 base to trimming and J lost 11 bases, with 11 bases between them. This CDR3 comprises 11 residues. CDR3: CSVEAGAGAFF. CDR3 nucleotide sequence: TGCAGCGTTGAAGCTGGGGCCGGTGCTTTCTTT. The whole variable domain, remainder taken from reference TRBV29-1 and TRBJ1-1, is SAVISQKPSRDICQRGTSLTIQCQVDSQVTMMFWYRQQPGQSLTLIATANQGSEATYESGFVIDKFPISRPNLTFSTLTVSNMSPEDSSIYLCSVEAGAGAFFGQGTRLTVV.

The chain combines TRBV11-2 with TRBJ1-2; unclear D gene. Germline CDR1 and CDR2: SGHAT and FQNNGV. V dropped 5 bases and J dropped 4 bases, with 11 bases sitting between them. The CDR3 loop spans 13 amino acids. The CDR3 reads CASSDGLGYGYTF. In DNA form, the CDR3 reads TGTGCCAGCAGCGATGGGCTCGGCTATGGCTACACCTTC.

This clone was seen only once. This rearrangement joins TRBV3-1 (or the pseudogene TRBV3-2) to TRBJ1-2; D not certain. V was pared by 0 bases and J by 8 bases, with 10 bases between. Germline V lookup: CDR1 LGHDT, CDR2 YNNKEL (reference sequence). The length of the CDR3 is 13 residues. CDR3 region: CASSQEGFRGYTF. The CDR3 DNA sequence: TGTGCCAGCAGCCAAGAAGGGTTCCGGGGCTACACCTTC.

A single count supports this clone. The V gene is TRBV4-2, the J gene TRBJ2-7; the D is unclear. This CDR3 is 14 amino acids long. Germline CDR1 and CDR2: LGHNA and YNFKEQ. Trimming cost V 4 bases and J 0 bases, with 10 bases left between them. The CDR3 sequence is CASSPGYSSYEQYF. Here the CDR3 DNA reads TGTGCCAGCAGCCCTGGGTATAGCTCCTACGAGCAGTACTTC.

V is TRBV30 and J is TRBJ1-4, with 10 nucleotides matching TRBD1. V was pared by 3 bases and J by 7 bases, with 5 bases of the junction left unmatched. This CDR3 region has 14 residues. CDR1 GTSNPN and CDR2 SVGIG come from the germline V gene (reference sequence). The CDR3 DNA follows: TGTGCCTGGAGATGGACAGGGGGAGTTGAAAAACTGTTTTTT. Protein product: CAWRWTGGVEKLFF.

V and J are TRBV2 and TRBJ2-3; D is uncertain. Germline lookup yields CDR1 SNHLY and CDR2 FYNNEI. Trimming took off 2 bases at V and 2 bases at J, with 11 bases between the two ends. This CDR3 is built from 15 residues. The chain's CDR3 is CASSEWAADTDTQYF. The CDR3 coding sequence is TGTGCCAGCAGTGAATGGGCGGCGGACACAGATACGCAGTATTTT.

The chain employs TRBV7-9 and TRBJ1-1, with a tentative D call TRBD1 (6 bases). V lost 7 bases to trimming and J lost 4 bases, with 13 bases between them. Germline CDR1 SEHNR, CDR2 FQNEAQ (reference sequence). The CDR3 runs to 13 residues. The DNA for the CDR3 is TGTGCCAGCACCAGGGGAGGAGTCACTGAAGCTTTCTTT. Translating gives CASTRGGVTEAFF.

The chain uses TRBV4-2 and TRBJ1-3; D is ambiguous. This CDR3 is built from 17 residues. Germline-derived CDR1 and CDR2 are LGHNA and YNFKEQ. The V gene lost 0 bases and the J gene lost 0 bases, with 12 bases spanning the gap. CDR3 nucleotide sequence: TGTGCCAGCAGCCAAGATCTTCGGCTCCTCTCTGGAAACACCATATATTTT. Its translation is CASSQDLRLLSGNTIYF.

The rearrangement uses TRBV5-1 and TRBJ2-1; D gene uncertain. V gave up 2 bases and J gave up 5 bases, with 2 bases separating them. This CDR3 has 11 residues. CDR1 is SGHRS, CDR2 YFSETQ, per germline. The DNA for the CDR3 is TGCGCCAGCAGCTTAAACAATGAGCAGTTCTTC. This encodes CASSLNNEQFF.

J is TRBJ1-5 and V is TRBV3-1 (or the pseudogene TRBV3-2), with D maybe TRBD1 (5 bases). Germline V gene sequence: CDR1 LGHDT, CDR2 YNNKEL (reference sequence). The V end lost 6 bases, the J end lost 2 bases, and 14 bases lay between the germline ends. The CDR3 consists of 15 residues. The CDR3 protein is CASRNSEGRNQPQHF. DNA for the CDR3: TGTGCCAGCAGGAATTCAGAGGGACGCAATCAGCCCCAGCATTTT.